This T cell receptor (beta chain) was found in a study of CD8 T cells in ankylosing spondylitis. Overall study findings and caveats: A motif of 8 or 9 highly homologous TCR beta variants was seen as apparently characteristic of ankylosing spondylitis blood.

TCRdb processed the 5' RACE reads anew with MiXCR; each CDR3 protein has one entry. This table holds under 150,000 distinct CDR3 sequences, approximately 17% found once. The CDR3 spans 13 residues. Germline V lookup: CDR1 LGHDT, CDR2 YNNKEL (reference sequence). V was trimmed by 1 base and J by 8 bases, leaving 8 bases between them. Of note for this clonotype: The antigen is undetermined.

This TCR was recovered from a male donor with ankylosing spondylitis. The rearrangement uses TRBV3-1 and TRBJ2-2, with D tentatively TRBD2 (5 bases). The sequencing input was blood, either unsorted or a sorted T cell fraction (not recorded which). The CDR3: CASSQVRAGELFF. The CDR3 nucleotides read TGTGCCAGCAGCCAAGTGAGGGCAGGGGAGCTGTTTTTT. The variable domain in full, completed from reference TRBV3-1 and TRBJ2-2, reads DTAVSQTPKYLVTQMGNDKSIKCEQNLGHDTMYWYKQDSKKFLKIMFSYNNKELIINETVPNRFSPKSPDKAHLNLHINSLELGDSAVYFCASSQVRAGELFFGEGSRLTVL.